These 26 T cell receptor beta chains were sequenced from one sample in a study of cytomegalovirus exposure and HLA in healthy donors. A multiplex PCR was run with 60 Vbeta primers and 13 Jbeta primers. TCRdb keeps only in-frame clones here, not all; method: immunoSEQ multiplex PCR. The top ten hold approximately 6% of the sample, which has 100,000 to 150,000 clones, roughly 9% seen once. The sequencing sample was made of PBMCs. The receptors originated from a middle-aged woman in good health and CMV-seropositive.

Worth noting for this clone: This CDR3 fails to terminate in the conserved phenylalanine or tryptophan, so it likely reflects a read error. No DNA is shown, since the ends of the CDR3 on it are uncertain; the CDR3 is the one TCRdb lists. The chain uses TRBV30 and TRBJ2-7; the DNA was not used to check the table's D call, TRBD1. The CDR3 is 13 amino acids in total, end residues counted. Per the germline V gene, CDR1 is GTSNPN and CDR2 is SVGIG (reference sequence). CDR3 in amino acids: CAWSVKVWDSIET.

CDR3 region: CASSLDRETEAFF. The CDR3 nucleotides read TGTGCCAGCAGCCTCGACAGGGAAACTGAAGCTTTCTTT. The chain combines TRBV2 with TRBJ1-1; 7 bases match TRBD1. Germline lookup yields CDR1 SNHLY and CDR2 FYNNEI. This CDR3 region has 13 residues. The V segment lost 6 bases and the J segment 5 bases; nucleotides outside the gene matches: 6.

There are a few counts of this clone. V is TRBV6-1 and J is TRBJ1-3; D is uncertain. CDR3 length: 16 amino acids. Looked up from germline, CDR1 is MNHNS and CDR2 is SASEGT. The ends were cut back, 0 bases at V and 2 bases at J, with 11 bases in the middle. CDR3 DNA: TGTGCCAGCAGTGAAGCGCTTCGGCAGGCTGGAAACACCATATATTTT. This sequence encodes CASSEALRQAGNTIYF.

The V and J genes are TRBV6-4 and TRBJ1-2; D is ambiguous. Per the germline V gene, CDR1 is MRHNA and CDR2 is SNTAGT. The CDR3 runs 12 residues. Trimming cost V 6 bases and J 2 bases, with 7 bases left between them. The DNA for the CDR3 is TGTGCCAGCAGCCCCAAAAACTATGGCTACACCTTC. Translating gives CASSPKNYGYTF.

This clone has more than one count but fewer than ten. This sequence joins TRBV11-1 and TRBJ1-1; maybe TRBD1 (5 bases). The CDR3 runs to 15 residues. V was shortened by 2 bases and J by 1 base, with 11 bases between the two germline ends. The germline V gene has CDR1 SGHAT and CDR2 FQDESV (reference sequence). The DNA of the CDR3 is TGTGCCAGCAGCTTAACCGGGGGGAGGAACACTGAAGCTTTCTTT. Its protein is CASSLTGGRNTEAFF.

The rearrangement links TRBV28 to TRBJ2-7, with D perhaps matching TRBD2 (5 bases). The CDR3 is 15 residues long. V was cut by 6 bases and J by 1 base, with 16 bases left in between. Germline CDR1 and CDR2: MDHEN and SYDVKM. CDR3 loop: CASSRVSGGSYEQYF. The CDR3 region has the DNA TGTGCCAGCAGCCGAGTGAGCGGTGGGTCCTACGAGCAGTACTTC.

This clone appeared a few times. CDR3 coding DNA: TGTGCCAGTAGTACCCGGGACAGGTTCTACAATGAGCAGTTCTTC. It codes for CASSTRDRFYNEQFF. The chain recombines TRBV19 with TRBJ2-1, with 8 bases aligning to TRBD1. The CDR3 contains 15 residues. Unmatched junction bases numbered 5, after V lost 4 bases and J lost 3 bases. Germline assignment: CDR1 LNHDA and CDR2 SQIVND (reference sequence). Full variable domain (missing parts from reference TRBV19 and TRBJ2-1): DGGITQSPKYLFRKEGQNVTLSCEQNLNHDAMYWYRQDPGQGLRLIYYSQIVNDFQKGDIAEGYSVSREKKESFPLTVTSAQKNPTAFYLCASSTRDRFYNEQFFGPGTRLTVL.

This clone was counted a few times. The DNA of the CDR3 is TGTGCCTGGAGTGTACAGGGGAAAAGGTACGAGCAGTACTTC. The encoded protein is CAWSVQGKRYEQYF. The chain couples TRBV30 to TRBJ2-7; 7 bases line up with TRBD1. The CDR3 length is 14 residues. Trimming took 0 bases from V and 4 from J; bases not matched to a gene: 6. Germline loops: CDR1 GTSNPN, CDR2 SVGIG (reference sequence).

J is TRBJ1-3 and V is TRBV15; D call uncertain. CDR1 LNHNV and CDR2 YYDKDF come from the germline V gene (reference sequence). The V and J ends lost 0 bases and 0 bases respectively, with 6 bases between them. The CDR3 has 15 amino acids. The CDR3 protein is CATSRDRGSGNTIYF. CDR3 coding DNA: TGTGCCACCAGCAGAGATCGGGGCTCTGGAAACACCATATATTTT.

There are a few counts of this clone. The chain is built from TRBV19 and TRBJ1-6; D call uncertain. This CDR3 is 14 amino acids long. CDR1 is LNHDA, CDR2 SQIVND, per germline (reference sequence). V was trimmed by 2 bases and J by 9 bases, leaving 11 bases between them. The CDR3 sequence is CASSINGAFSPLHF. As DNA, the CDR3 is TGTGCCAGTAGTATAAACGGTGCCTTTTCACCCCTCCACTTT.

This chain links TRBV2 with TRBJ1-2; the match to TRBD1 covers 9 bases. In germline, CDR1 is SNHLY, CDR2 FYNNEI. This CDR3 comprises 15 residues. V lost 4 bases, J lost 8 bases, and 11 bases stayed unmatched. The CDR3 here is CASSGPGTGNWGYTF. The CDR3 DNA reads TGTGCCAGCAGTGGTCCCGGGACAGGGAATTGGGGCTACACCTTC.

This clone appeared a few times. The chain is built from TRBV5-1 and TRBJ2-1; perhaps TRBD2 as D (6 bases). This CDR3 region has 17 residues. Germline V gene lookup returns CDR1 SGHRS and CDR2 YFSETQ. Trimming pared 4 bases from V and 0 bases from J, leaving 17 bases between. The CDR3 nucleotides are TGCGCCAGCAGCCCCACGGGGACTTGGGACTCCTACAATGAGCAGTTCTTC. Protein sequence: CASSPTGTWDSYNEQFF.

This chain joins TRBV27 and TRBJ1-5; possibly TRBD1 for D (5 bases). Looked up from germline, CDR1 is MNHEY and CDR2 is SMNVEV (reference sequence). The CDR3 has 12 amino acids. V was trimmed by 8 bases and J by 6 bases, leaving 11 bases between them. Written as DNA, the CDR3 is TGTGCCAGCGGGGCATCGGGTCAGCCCCAGCATTTT. Translation: CASGASGQPQHF.

This clone was seen a handful of times. The V call is TRBV5-1, the J call TRBJ2-7; 7 positions agree with TRBD1. This CDR3 comprises 13 residues. The V gene's germline CDR1 is SGHRS and CDR2 YFSETQ. Trimming cost V 3 bases and J 0 bases; bases outside gene matches: 0. CDR3 in DNA: TGCGCCAGCAGCTGGGACAGCTCCTACGAGCAGTACTTC. Translated, it gives CASSWDSSYEQYF. Variable domain in full (rest from reference TRBV5-1 and TRBJ2-7): KAGVTQTPRYLIKTRGQQVTLSCSPISGHRSVSWYQQTPGQGLQFLFEYFSETQRNKGNFPGRFSGRQFSNSRSEMNVSTLELGDSALYLCASSWDSSYEQYFGPGTRLTVT.

This clone showed up just a few times. The chain is built from TRBV27 and TRBJ1-1; D is possibly TRBD1 (6 bases). Trimming cost V 0 bases and J 2 bases, with 10 bases left between them. This CDR3 is 15 amino acids long. CDR1 is MNHEY, CDR2 SMNVEV, per germline (reference sequence). The CDR3 reads CASSLSGTRNTEAFF. Here the CDR3 DNA reads TGTGCCAGCAGTTTATCAGGGACACGAAACACTGAAGCTTTCTTT.

This clone was found a few times. V is TRBV19 and J is TRBJ1-1; D remains ambiguous. Germline CDR1 LNHDA, CDR2 SQIVND (reference sequence). V was clipped by 5 bases and J by 0 bases, with 10 bases between them. This CDR3 spans 14 amino acids. The CDR3 is CASSGPHLNTEAFF. The CDR3 DNA is TGTGCCAGTAGTGGGCCTCATTTGAACACTGAAGCTTTCTTT.

V usage is TRBV10-1 and J usage is TRBJ1-4; 7 bases fit TRBD1. V was pared by 3 bases and J by 8 bases, with 12 bases of the junction left unmatched. CDR3 length equals 16 residues. Germline values: CDR1 WNHNN, CDR2 SYGVQD (reference sequence). The CDR3 loop is CASSDLTGAEKEKLFF. CDR3 sequence (DNA): TGCGCCAGCAGTGATCTTACAGGGGCGGAAAAGGAAAAACTGTTTTTT.

The V and J genes are TRBV14 and TRBJ1-1; D is unclear. With 2 bases removed from V and 6 bases from J, the gap between germline ends came to 13 bases. CDR3 size: 14 residues. Germline V gene sequence: CDR1 SGHDN, CDR2 FVKESK. This chain's CDR3 is CASSQSSRRSEAFF. CDR3 coding DNA: TGTGCCAGCAGCCAAAGTAGCCGGCGGTCTGAAGCTTTCTTT.

The chain carries TRBV6-6 and TRBJ2-3, with 12 bases matching TRBD2. CDR1 is MNHNY, CDR2 SVGAGI, per germline (reference sequence). Trimming at V came to 5 bases and at J to 6 bases, leaving 6 bases not matched to a gene. CDR3 length: 15 residues. The CDR3: CASSPSGGAGDTQYF. CDR3 bases: TGTGCCAGCAGTCCTAGCGGGGGGGCCGGTGATACGCAGTATTTT.

The J gene is TRBJ1-2, the V gene TRBV5-1; D possibly corresponds to TRBD1 (5 bases). CDR1 is SGHRS and CDR2 is YFSETQ in the germline V gene. This CDR3 comprises 13 residues. V lost 0 bases to trimming and J lost 7 bases, with 10 bases between them. This CDR3 reads CASSLDGGTGYTF. The CDR3 DNA sequence: TGCGCCAGCAGCTTGGATGGGGGGACTGGCTACACCTTC.

This clone was counted only a few times. The chain uses TRBV5-4 and TRBJ2-5, with 9 nucleotides matching TRBD2. V lost 4 bases, J lost 5 bases, and 12 bases stayed unmatched. The CDR3 is made up of 16 amino acids. Germline CDR1 reads SGHNT; CDR2 reads YYREEE (reference sequence). The CDR3 DNA reads TGTGCCAGCAGCCCGGTAGCGGGGGCCCTAGGCGAGACCCAGTACTTC. Its translation is CASSPVAGALGETQYF.

The chain is built from TRBV10-3 and TRBJ1-3; D unclear. Trimming removed 8 bases at V and 4 bases at J, with 12 bases between. CDR1 ENHRY and CDR2 SYGVKD come from the germline V gene. This CDR3 contains 13 residues. The CDR3 coding sequence is TGTGCCATCTCTTTAGAAATAGGAAACACCATATATTTT. It encodes CAISLEIGNTIYF.

This clone was found a few times. The genes are TRBV6-1 and TRBJ1-3; possibly TRBD1 for D (6 bases). Germline CDR1 and CDR2: MNHNS and SASEGT. CDR3 length: 15 residues. V lost 5 bases and J 5 bases, leaving 16 bases between the germline ends. The CDR3 DNA sequence: TGTGCCAGCAGTTCTAGACAGGACGGGAGAAACACCATATATTTT. Amino acids: CASSSRQDGRNTIYF.

This clone appeared a few times. The chain carries TRBV7-3 and TRBJ2-4; D uncertain. V lost 2 bases, J lost 1 base, and 6 bases lay in between. This CDR3 region has 14 residues. CDR1 is SGHTA, CDR2 FQGTGA, per germline. The CDR3 protein is CASSLEFAKNIQYF. For the CDR3, the DNA is TGTGCCAGCAGCTTAGAGTTTGCCAAAAACATTCAGTACTTC.

The V gene is TRBV10-3, the J gene TRBJ1-5; 7 nucleotides align to TRBD1. The CDR3 runs 15 residues. J was trimmed by 0 bases and V by 1 base; bases with no gene match: 0. Germline V CDR1 and CDR2: ENHRY, SYGVKD. The CDR3 spells CAISEWDSSNQPQHF. The CDR3 bases are TGTGCCATCAGTGAGTGGGACAGTAGCAATCAGCCCCAGCATTTT.

The count of this clone is one. The CDR3 DNA is TGTGCCAGCTCACCCTTCTCGTTGGCGGGGGACTCTGGAAACACCATATATTTT. Translating gives CASSPFSLAGDSGNTIYF. This rearrangement joins TRBV18 to TRBJ1-3; D may be TRBD1 (5 bases). V dropped 3 bases and J dropped 0 bases, with 18 bases sitting between them. The CDR3 spans 18 residues. CDR1 is KGHSH, CDR2 LQKENI, per germline.